Below, 7 T cell receptor beta chains from the same sample are listed, as sequenced in a study of beta chain features in type 1 diabetes. Findings and caveats of the study: TCRB CDR3s were moderately but significantly shorter in Type 1 diabetes patients in all four CD4+ subsets.

Expressed TCRB transcripts were sequenced, since all the RNA that had been isolated was reverse transcribed. This table comes from immunoSEQ multiplex PCR, and its TCRdb copy is limited to in-frame clones, with some not included. The top ten clones hold around 0.04% of a sample with some 640,000 clones, over 12% of them seen once. Their antigens are not known. The sample was naive CD4+ T cells from blood. These receptors were taken from a man aged 18 to 29 with type 1 diabetes.

The chain couples TRBV6-5 to TRBJ1-4, with D unclear. This CDR3 contains 12 residues. The ends were cut back, 6 bases at V and 5 bases at J, with 7 bases in the middle. Germline assignment: CDR1 MNHEY and CDR2 SVGAGI. The CDR3 spells CASSAPNEKLFF. For the CDR3, the DNA is TGTGCCAGCAGCGCCCCGAATGAAAAACTGTTTTTT.

This clone was seen a few times. The V and J genes are TRBV30 and TRBJ1-2; D is ambiguous. Germline V gene lookup returns CDR1 GTSNPN and CDR2 SVGIG (reference sequence). This CDR3 is built from 11 residues. Between the trimmed V and J ends, which lost 7 bases and 2 bases, there was a span of 8 bases. CDR3 nucleotides: TGTGCCTCTAGTGTAAACTATGGCTACACCTTC. Translating gives CASSVNYGYTF.

This clone has just a few counts. The gene calls are TRBV19 and TRBJ2-3; TRBD1 matches 7 bases. The CDR3 has 16 residues. Trimming at V came to 2 bases and at J to 4 bases, leaving 9 bases not matched to a gene. From germline, CDR1 is LNHDA and CDR2 SQIVND (reference sequence). CDR3 amino acids: CASSIWRQGLSDTQYF. The CDR3 bases are TGTGCCAGTAGTATATGGAGACAGGGTCTCTCAGATACGCAGTATTTT.

This clone came up a few times. The chain joins TRBV19 to TRBJ2-2, with no clear D. The CDR3 covers 13 residues. The V gene lost 1 base and the J gene lost 7 bases, with 7 bases spanning the gap. Germline CDR1 is LNHDA and CDR2 is SQIVND (reference sequence). Here the CDR3 DNA reads TGTGCCAGTAGTATAGTTGGGTACGGGGAGCTGTTTTTT. Amino acid sequence: CASSIVGYGELFF.

This chain joins TRBV9 and TRBJ2-7; D unclear. In germline, CDR1 is SGDLS, CDR2 YYNGEE. V was trimmed by 0 bases and J by 0 bases, leaving 10 bases between them. The CDR3 covers 15 residues. As DNA, the CDR3 is TGTGCCAGCAGCGTAGTTGGCAGCAGCTCCTACGAGCAGTACTTC. Translation gives CASSVVGSSSYEQYF. Combining the CDR3 with reference TRBV9 and TRBJ2-7 gives the whole variable domain DSGVTQTPKHLITATGQRVTLRCSPRSGDLSVYWYQQSLDQGLQFLIQYYNGEERAKGNILERFSAQQFPDLHSELNLSSLELGDSALYFCASSVVGSSSYEQYFGPGTRLTVT.

This clone showed up just a few times. One end of the junction is discordant with germline, which a read error may explain. The genes are TRBV4-1 and TRBJ2-3, with a tentative D call TRBD1 (6 bases). The CDR3 is made up of 11 amino acids. The germline V gene has CDR1 MGHRA and CDR2 YSYEKL. The CDR3 region is CASSRGKDSGF. The CDR3 region has the DNA TGCGCCAGCAGCCGGGGGAAGGACAGCGGCTTT.

This clone was counted between two and nine times. The genes are TRBV30 and TRBJ1-2; D not resolved. CDR1 and CDR2 (germline): GTSNPN, SVGIG (reference sequence). Trimming shortened V by 7 bases and J by 0 bases, and 6 bases separated the two germline ends. CDR3 length equals 11 residues. DNA of the CDR3: TGTGCCTCGGTCACTAACTATGGCTACACCTTC. Encoded protein: CASVTNYGYTF.